These 9 T cell receptor beta chains originate from one sample sequenced in a study of blood T cell repertoires in COVID-19. TCRdb's table, derived via immunoSEQ multiplex PCR, lists solely in-frame clones and lacks some. The profile shows some 74,000 clones, approximately 80% of them singletons. Sequencing was done on a sample of peripheral blood. These receptors were obtained from an older man with acute or convalescent COVID-19.

This chain links TRBV6-6 with TRBJ1-3; 7 bases line up with TRBD1. This CDR3 is built from 13 residues. CDR1 MNHNY and CDR2 SVGAGI come from the germline V gene (reference sequence). V lost 8 bases, J lost 3 bases, and 4 bases stayed unmatched. The CDR3 is CASRDSDGNTIYF. DNA of the CDR3: TGTGCCAGCCGGGACAGCGATGGAAACACCATATATTTT.

The chain joins TRBV28 to TRBJ1-3, with 7 bases lining up with TRBD1. Germline-derived CDR1 and CDR2 are MDHEN and SYDVKM. Trimming at V came to 4 bases and at J to 1 base, leaving 1 base not matched to a gene. This CDR3 is built from 14 residues. In DNA form, the CDR3 reads TGTGCCAGCAGTTGGGACAGATCTGGAAACACCATATATTTT. Encoded protein: CASSWDRSGNTIYF.

This clone has more than one count but fewer than ten. The gene calls are TRBV7-9 and TRBJ1-4; D is unclear. Germline lookup yields CDR1 SEHNR and CDR2 FQNEAQ (reference sequence). V was shortened by 5 bases and J by 8 bases, with 15 bases between the two germline ends. The CDR3 extends over 14 amino acids. CDR3 residues: CASSPTPPGEKLFF. DNA for the CDR3: TGTGCCAGCAGCCCGACACCTCCGGGGGAAAAACTGTTTTTT.

This chain joins TRBV28 and TRBJ1-5; 8 positions match TRBD1. This CDR3 is 15 amino acids long. V was pared by 10 bases and J by 4 bases, with 12 bases of the junction left unmatched. Germline V gene data show CDR1 as MDHEN and CDR2 as SYDVKM. The CDR3 spells CATNGGRGRNQPQHF. The DNA of the CDR3 is TGTGCCACCAACGGGGGCAGGGGGCGAAATCAGCCCCAGCATTTT.

The CDR3 nucleotides are TGTGCCATCAGTCAGGAAGGCATTGGTGGCTACACCTTC. Its translation is CAISQEGIGGYTF. This chain joins TRBV10-3 and TRBJ1-2; D remains ambiguous. CDR1 is ENHRY and CDR2 is SYGVKD in the germline V gene. This CDR3 has 13 amino acids. V was pared by 5 bases and J by 7 bases, with 14 bases between.

This clone was observed a single time. This rearrangement joins TRBV6-2 or TRBV6-3 to TRBJ1-1; possibly TRBD1 for D (6 bases). Germline values: CDR1 MNHEY, CDR2 SVGEGT. The V and J ends lost 0 bases and 7 bases respectively, with 12 bases between them. This CDR3 region has 14 residues. The DNA of the CDR3 is TGTGCCAGCAGTTACTCCGGCAGGGGAGTTGAAGCTTTCTTT. Translated, it gives CASSYSGRGVEAFF.

The rearrangement uses TRBV4-1 and TRBJ1-5; 10 positions agree with TRBD1. The CDR3 sequence is 20 residues long. Germline trimming cut 4 bases from V and 5 bases from J; bases unmatched to any gene: 20. Germline V gene sequence: CDR1 MGHRA, CDR2 YSYEKL. The CDR3 sequence: CASSLYPGQGNLGGDQPQHF. As DNA, the CDR3 is TGCGCCAGCAGCCTGTATCCGGGACAGGGGAATTTAGGAGGGGATCAGCCCCAGCATTTT.

This chain joins TRBV19 and TRBJ2-2, with 13 nucleotides matching TRBD2. This CDR3 region has 19 residues. J was trimmed by 4 bases and V by 0 bases; bases with no gene match: 8. Germline lookup yields CDR1 LNHDA and CDR2 SQIVND (reference sequence). Written as DNA, the CDR3 is TGTGCCAGTAGTATAGAGGGGTTGGGACTAGCGGGGATCACCGGGGAGCTGTTTTTT. This codes for CASSIEGLGLAGITGELFF.

The chain recombines TRBV27 with TRBJ2-1, with 11 positions matching TRBD2. This CDR3 has 16 amino acids. With 3 bases clipped from V and 0 bases from J, the junction kept 1 base outside the gene matches. From germline, CDR1 is MNHEY and CDR2 SMNVEV (reference sequence). CDR3 in DNA: TGTGCCAGCAGTTTTACTAGCGGGGGCTCCTACAATGAGCAGTTCTTC. This codes for CASSFTSGGSYNEQFF.